This T cell receptor (beta chain) was profiled in a study of cytomegalovirus exposure and HLA in healthy donors. Study-level points and caveats: Many donors shared some public TCRs, even though most TCR sequences were rare. The tendency of first-cohort TCR clusters to co-occur in the 120 or so validation repertoires emerged from a later analysis. In vitro testing confirmed a few CMV-associated chains as specific for CMV antigens.

V was clipped by 0 bases and J by 1 base, with 16 bases between them. The CDR3 has 17 amino acids. The germline gives CDR1 SGHDT, CDR2 YYEEEE. To note about this clone: The antigen is unknown.

This table comes from immunoSEQ multiplex PCR, and its TCRdb copy is limited to in-frame clones, with some not included. In the table there are around 200,000 clones, roughly three quarters of which are singletons. The sequence derives from a woman between 25 and 40 years old in good health and CMV-seronegative. The V call is TRBV5-6, the J call TRBJ2-5, with D tentatively TRBD1 (5 bases). Sequenced input: PBMCs. CDR3 coding DNA: TGTGCCAGCAGCTTGGCCATCGTCAGGGTAGTCCAAGAGACCCAGTACTTC. The encoded protein is CASSLAIVRVVQETQYF.